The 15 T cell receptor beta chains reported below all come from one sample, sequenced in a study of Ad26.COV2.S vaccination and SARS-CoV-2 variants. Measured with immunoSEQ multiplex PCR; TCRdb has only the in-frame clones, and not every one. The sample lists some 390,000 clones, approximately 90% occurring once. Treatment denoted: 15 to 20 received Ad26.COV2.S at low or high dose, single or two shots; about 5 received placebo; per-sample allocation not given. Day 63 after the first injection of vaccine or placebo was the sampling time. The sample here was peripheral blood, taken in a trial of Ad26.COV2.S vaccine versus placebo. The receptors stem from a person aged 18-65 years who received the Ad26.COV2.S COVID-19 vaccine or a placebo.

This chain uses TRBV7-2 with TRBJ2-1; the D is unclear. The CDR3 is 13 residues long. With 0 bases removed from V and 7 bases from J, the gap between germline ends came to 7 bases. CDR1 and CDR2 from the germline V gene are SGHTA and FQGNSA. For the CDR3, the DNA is TGTGCCAGCAGCTTAGCCGGGCGTAATGAGCAGTTCTTC. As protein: CASSLAGRNEQFF.

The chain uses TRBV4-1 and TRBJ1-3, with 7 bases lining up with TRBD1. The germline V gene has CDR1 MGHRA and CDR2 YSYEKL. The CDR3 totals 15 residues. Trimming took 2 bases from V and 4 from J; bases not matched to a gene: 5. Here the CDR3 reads CASSQSTGVGNTIYF. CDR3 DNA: TGCGCCAGCAGCCAATCAACAGGGGTGGGAAACACCATATATTTT.

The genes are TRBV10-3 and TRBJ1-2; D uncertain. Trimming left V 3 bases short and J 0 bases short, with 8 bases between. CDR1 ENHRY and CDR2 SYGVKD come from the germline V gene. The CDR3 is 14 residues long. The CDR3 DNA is TGTGCCATCAGTGACCAGATGTCTAACTATGGCTACACCTTC. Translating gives CAISDQMSNYGYTF.

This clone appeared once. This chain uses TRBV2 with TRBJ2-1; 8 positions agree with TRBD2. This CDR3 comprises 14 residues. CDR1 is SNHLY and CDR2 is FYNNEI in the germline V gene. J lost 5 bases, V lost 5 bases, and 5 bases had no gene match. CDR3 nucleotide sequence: TGTGCCAGCAGTTGGGCGGGGGGCCACAATGAGCAGTTCTTC. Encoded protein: CASSWAGGHNEQFF.

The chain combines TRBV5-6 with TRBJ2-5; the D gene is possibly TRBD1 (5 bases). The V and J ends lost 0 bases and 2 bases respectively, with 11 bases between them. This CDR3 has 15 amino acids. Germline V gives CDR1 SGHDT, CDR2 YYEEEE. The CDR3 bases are TGTGCCAGCAGCTTGGACAGGAGCGAGCAAGAGACCCAGTACTTC. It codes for CASSLDRSEQETQYF.

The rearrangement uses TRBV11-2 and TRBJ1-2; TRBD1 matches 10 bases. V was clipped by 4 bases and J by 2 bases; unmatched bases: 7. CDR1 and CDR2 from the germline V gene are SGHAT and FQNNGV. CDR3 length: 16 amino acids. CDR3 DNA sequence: TGTGCCAGCAGCTCGCCTCGGACAGGGGGGAACTATGGCTACACCTTC. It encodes CASSSPRTGGNYGYTF.

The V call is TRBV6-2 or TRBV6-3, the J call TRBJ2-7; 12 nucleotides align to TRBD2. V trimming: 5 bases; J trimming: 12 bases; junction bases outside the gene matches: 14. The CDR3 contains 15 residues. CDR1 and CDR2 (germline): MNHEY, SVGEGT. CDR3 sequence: CASSPHQTSGGPRYF. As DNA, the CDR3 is TGTGCCAGCAGTCCCCACCAGACTAGCGGGGGCCCAAGGTACTTC.

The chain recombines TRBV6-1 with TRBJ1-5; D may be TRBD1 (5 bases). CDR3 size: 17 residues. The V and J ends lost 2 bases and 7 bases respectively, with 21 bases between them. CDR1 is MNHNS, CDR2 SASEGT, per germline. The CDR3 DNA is TGTGCCAGCAGTGAAATAGCTCCTTGGCCCGGGGGACAGCCCCAGCATTTT. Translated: CASSEIAPWPGGQPQHF.

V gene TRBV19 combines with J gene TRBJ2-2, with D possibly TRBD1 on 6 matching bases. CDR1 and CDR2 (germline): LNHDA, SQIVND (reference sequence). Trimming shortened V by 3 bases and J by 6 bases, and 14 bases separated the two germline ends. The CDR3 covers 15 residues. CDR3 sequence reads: CASSIARGTSGELFF. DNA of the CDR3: TGTGCCAGTAGTATCGCGCGAGGGACATCCGGGGAGCTGTTTTTT.

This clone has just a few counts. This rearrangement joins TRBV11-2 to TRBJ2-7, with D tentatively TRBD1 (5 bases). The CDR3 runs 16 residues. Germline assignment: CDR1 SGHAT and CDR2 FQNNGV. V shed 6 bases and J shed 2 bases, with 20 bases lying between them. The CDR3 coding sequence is TGTGCCAGCAGGACGCCAGGGTTACGCGGAACCTACGAGCAGTACTTC. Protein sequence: CASRTPGLRGTYEQYF. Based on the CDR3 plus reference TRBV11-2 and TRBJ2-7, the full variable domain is EAGVAQSPRYKIIEKRQSVAFWCNPISGHATLYWYQQILGQGPKLLIQFQNNGVVDDSQLPKDRFSAERLKGVDSTLKIQPAKLEDSAVYLCASRTPGLRGTYEQYFGPGTRLTVT.

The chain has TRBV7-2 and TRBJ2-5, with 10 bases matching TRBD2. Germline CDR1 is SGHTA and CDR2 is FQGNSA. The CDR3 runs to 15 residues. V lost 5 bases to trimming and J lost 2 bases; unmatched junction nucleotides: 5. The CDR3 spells CASSPTSGLQETQYF. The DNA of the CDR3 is TGTGCCAGCAGCCCGACTAGCGGGCTGCAAGAGACCCAGTACTTC.

The CDR3 DNA is TGCAGCGCAAGGACAGACATGAACACTGAAGCTTTCTTT. Translation gives CSARTDMNTEAFF. This chain links TRBV29-1 with TRBJ1-1, with a possible D match to TRBD1 (6 bases). The CDR3 runs 13 residues. Germline assignment: CDR1 SQVTM and CDR2 ANQGSEA. V was shortened by 7 bases and J by 0 bases, with 12 bases between the two germline ends.

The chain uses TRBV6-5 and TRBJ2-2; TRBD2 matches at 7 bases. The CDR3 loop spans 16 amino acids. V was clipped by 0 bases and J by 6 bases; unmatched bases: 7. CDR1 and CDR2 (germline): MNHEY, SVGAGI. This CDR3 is CASSYSRETTPGELFF. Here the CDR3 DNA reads TGTGCCAGCAGTTACTCGCGGGAGACTACTCCCGGGGAGCTGTTTTTT.

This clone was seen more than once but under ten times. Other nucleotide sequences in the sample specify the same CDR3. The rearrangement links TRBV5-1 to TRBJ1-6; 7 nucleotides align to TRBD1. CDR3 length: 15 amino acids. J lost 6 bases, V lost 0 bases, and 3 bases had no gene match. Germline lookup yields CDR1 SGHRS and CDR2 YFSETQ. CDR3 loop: CASSLEAGGNSPLHF. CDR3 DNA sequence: TGCGCCAGCAGCTTGGAAGCAGGGGGTAATTCACCCCTCCACTTT.

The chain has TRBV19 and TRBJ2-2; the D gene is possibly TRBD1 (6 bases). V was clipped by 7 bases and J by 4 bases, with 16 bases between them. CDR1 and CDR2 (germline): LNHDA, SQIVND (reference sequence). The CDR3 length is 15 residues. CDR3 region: CASNPGTSGTGELFF. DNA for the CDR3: TGTGCCAGTAATCCAGGGACAAGCGGCACCGGGGAGCTGTTTTTT.